This T cell receptor beta chain derives from a study of blood T cells in healthy people across ages (dated by TCRdb to between 2015 and 2017). About the study as a whole: In model experiments, template switching captured about one uniquely barcoded TCR beta cDNA molecule for every two T cells. The study measured age-related changes in TCR beta repertoire diversity using deep sequencing normalized with unique cDNA molecular identifiers. Donors were grouped into four age groups: young (average roughly 16 years), middle-aged (around 39), aged (around 66) and long-lived (approximately 75). Using the same blood draw, the study looked at two additional independent replicas of 1 million unique cDNA reads for two donors, one aged 18 to 29 and the other aged 80 or older. The paper's findings and limits, for the study overall: Because the CMV infection status of the donors was unknown, age-related changes in expanded clonotypes may potentially have been confounded. There was a strong correlation between observed TCR beta diversity and the percentage of naive T cells measured by flow cytometry. Total diversity estimates from one million sequenced T cells were considered lower bounds and underestimates. Because profiling used bulk unsorted PBMCs, naive and antigen-experienced compartments could not be compared conclusively. Compared with the aged group, more naive CD4+ T cells, fewer expanded clones and increased TCR diversity were shown by the long-lived group, suggesting age selection. As age increased, observed TCR beta diversity per million T cells dropped in a roughly linear way, and a significant reduction was already evident by age around 41.

The cysteine opens and the phenylalanine closes a CDR3 of 14 amino acids. The sequence is cut down to CDR3 DNA, 42 bases in frame from base 1. CDR1 is given as KGHDR and CDR2 as SFDVKD, both from the germline V gene. V is pared back by 3 bases and J by 8 bases, with 13 bases lying between the germline termini. On this clonotype: It lacks a known antigen. Base qualities are not recorded, but no much larger clone differs from it by a single base.

The donors were around 39 Caucasian individuals from Russia, aged 6 to 90 years, who were systemically healthy. Each donor gave 8 to 10 milliliters of peripheral blood, drawn into EDTA-treated Vacutainer tubes. Ficoll-Paque density-gradient centrifugation was used to isolate PBMCs, with at least 6.5 million obtained per sample. Total RNA was extracted from PBMCs with Trizol reagent, with at least 5 micrograms obtained per sample. Naive CD45RAhigh/CD27high T cell percentages were measured by flow cytometry on a PBMC aliquot from every donor. The protocol used for the library was 5' RACE. Sequencing was carried out with an Illumina HiSeq 2500. The second PCR ran for roughly 7 to 12 cycles and used a J-beta primer mix along with a sample-barcoded 5' primer. Each TCR beta cDNA molecule received a unique molecular identifier from a template-switch 5' adaptor carrying 12 random nucleotides. Each sample yielded at least 2.5 million CDR3-containing paired-end reads. First-strand cDNA synthesis was performed from all RNA using the Mint cDNA synthesis kit, with priming by a TRBC-specific oligonucleotide. After uracil-DNA glycosylase treatment, a first 18-cycle PCR used universal primers M1SS and BC2_uni_R on all cDNA. Per the authors' processing: For normalization, 1 million high-quality reads, each with a distinct molecular identifier, were randomly selected from each sample. Instead of being binned into consensus sequences, reads that shared molecular identifiers were thrown out. MiTCR, with a Q25 quality threshold and the strictest error-elimination algorithm, was used for CDR3 identification, clonotype clustering and error correction. A nonparametric unseen species model with Euler transformation was used to estimate lower-bound total TCR beta diversity. Clones were called with MiXCR by TCRdb after fastp trimmed the public reads at Q25, and only in-frame beta chains were retained. Rows are unified per CDR3 protein, each entry keeping the most common DNA and genes. These V and J calls rely on TCRdb rather than the paper's analysis. The sample table records around 990,000 distinct CDR3 sequences; almost 25% of these occur just once. Jointly, the top ten make up around 0.75% of the sample.

The same data also contributed to another study, on T cells of mothers and their children. Per the second study: Donors were nine systemically healthy Caucasian individuals: three mothers and their six children. cDNA synthesis used all of the extracted RNA, with roughly 1.6 ug of RNA in each 15 ul reaction. Sample barcodes and 2-4 random nucleotides were added via the M1S primer in the second PCR. Over 10 million TCR beta CDR3 reads came from each mother, compared with around 3 million reads from each child. Thymic selection similarly shapes TCR recombination output in related and unrelated pairs, with minor effect from inherited differences. Normalized repertoire overlap in related mother-child pairs was always slightly higher than in unrelated mother-child pairs, but the difference was never significant. With a sensitivity of about 100 clones per million clonotypes, no persistent microchimeric T cell clones were detected. To look for features that set related mother-child pairs apart from unrelated individuals, the researchers ran deep NGS to compare the TCR beta repertoires of mothers and children. On average, the children were roughly 10 +/- 4 years old, while the mothers were around 40 +/- 4 years old. After adapters were ligated using NEBNext reagents, the libraries underwent 100+100 nt paired-end sequencing on an Illumina HiSeq 2000. To avoid cross-contamination, the mother libraries and the child libraries were prepared a month apart and sequenced in separate runs. Each donor had between roughly 450,000 and 2,300,000 distinct TCR beta clonotypes identified. Naive TCR beta clonotypes were estimated from low-frequency clonotypes matched to each donor's FACS-determined naive share, without sorting.

Sequencing was performed on blood. This TCR was sampled from a girl aged 2 to 10 in good health. The sequence links TRBV24-1 to TRBJ2-1; no confident D gene assignment can be made. The bases are TGTGCCACCAGTGATGGCGCATTGTCACATGAGCAGTTCTTC. This gives the protein CATSDGALSHEQFF.